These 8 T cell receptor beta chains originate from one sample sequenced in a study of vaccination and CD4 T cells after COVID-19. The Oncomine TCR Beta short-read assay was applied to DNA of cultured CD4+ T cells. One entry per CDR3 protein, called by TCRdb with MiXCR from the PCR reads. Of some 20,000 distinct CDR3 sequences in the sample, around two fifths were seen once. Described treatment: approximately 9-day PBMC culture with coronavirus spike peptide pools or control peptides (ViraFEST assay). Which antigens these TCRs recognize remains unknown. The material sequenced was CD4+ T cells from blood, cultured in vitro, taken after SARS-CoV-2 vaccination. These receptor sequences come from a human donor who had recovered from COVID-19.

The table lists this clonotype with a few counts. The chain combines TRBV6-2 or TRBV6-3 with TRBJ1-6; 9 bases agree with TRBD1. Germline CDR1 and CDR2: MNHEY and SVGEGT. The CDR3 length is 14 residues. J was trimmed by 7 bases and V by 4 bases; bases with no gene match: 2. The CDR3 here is CASSFDRGNSPLHF. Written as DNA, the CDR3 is TGTGCCAGCAGTTTCGACAGGGGGAATTCACCCCTCCACTTT.

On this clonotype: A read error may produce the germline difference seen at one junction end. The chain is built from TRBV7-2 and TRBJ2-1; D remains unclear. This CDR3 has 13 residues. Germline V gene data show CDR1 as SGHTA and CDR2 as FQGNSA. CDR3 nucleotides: TGTGCCAGCACCCCTGACCAATACACTGAGCAGTTCTTC. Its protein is CASTPDQYTEQFF.

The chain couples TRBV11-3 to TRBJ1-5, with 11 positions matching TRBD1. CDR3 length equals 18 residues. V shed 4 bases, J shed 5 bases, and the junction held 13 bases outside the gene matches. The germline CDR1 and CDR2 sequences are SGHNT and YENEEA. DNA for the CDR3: TGTGCCAGCAGCTCACCTACGCGAGGACAGGGGGCACATCAGCCCCAGCATTTT. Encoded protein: CASSSPTRGQGAHQPQHF.

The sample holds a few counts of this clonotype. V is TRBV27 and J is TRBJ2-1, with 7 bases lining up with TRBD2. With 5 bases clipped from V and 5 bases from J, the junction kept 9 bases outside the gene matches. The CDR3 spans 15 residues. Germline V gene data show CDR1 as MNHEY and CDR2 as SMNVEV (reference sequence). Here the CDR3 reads CASSPSGYPNNEQFF. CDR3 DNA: TGTGCCAGCAGTCCTAGCGGTTACCCCAACAATGAGCAGTTCTTC.

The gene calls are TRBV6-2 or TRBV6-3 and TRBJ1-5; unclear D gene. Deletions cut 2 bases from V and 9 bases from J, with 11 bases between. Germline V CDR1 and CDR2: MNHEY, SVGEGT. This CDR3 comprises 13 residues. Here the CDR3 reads CASSYAISGPQHF. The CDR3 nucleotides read TGTGCCAGCAGTTACGCGATCTCTGGGCCCCAGCATTTT.

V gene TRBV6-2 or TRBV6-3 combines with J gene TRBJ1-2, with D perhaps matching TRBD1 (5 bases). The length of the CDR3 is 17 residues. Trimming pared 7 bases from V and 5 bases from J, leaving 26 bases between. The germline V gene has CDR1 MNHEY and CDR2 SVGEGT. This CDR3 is CASTQLDRQTKGYGYTF. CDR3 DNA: TGTGCCAGCACTCAACTCGACCGACAGACCAAGGGTTATGGCTACACCTTC.

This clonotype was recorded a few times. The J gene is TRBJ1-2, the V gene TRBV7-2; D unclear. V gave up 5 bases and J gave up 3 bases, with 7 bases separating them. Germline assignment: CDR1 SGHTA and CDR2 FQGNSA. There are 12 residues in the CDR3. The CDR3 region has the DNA TGTGCCAGCAGCCGTACGGACTATGGCTACACCTTC. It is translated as CASSRTDYGYTF.

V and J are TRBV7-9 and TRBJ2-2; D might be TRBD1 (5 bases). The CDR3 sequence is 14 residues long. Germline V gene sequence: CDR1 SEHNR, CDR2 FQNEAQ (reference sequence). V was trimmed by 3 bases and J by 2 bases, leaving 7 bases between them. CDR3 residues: CASSLTANTGELFF. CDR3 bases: TGTGCCAGCAGCTTGACAGCAAACACCGGGGAGCTGTTTTTT. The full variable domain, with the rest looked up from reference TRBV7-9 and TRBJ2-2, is DTGVSQNPRHKITKRGQNVTFRCDPISEHNRLYWYRQTLGQGPEFLTYFQNEAQLEKSRLLSDRFSAERPKGSFSTLEIQRTEQGDSAMYLCASSLTANTGELFFGEGSRLTVL.